This T cell receptor (beta chain) was observed in a study of T cell responses to AZD1222 COVID-19 vaccine. General study points: White British ancestry dominated among donors, who included more females, and clonal diversity was possibly underestimated. Of spike-specific TCRs, nearly half reportedly target regions left unmutated in variants.

Points on this clone: The antigen is unknown.

V gave up 1 base and J gave up 5 bases, with 11 bases separating them. This CDR3 has 15 residues. Germline assignment: CDR1 MNHEY and CDR2 SMNVEV (reference sequence). Sequenced by immunoSEQ multiplex PCR; TCRdb stores in-frame clones only, minus some. The sample includes 140,000 to 150,000 clones, just over 90% seen only once; the top ten take over 8%. The TCR comes from an adult in good health. The chain employs TRBV27 and TRBJ2-2; no firm D call. Material: peripheral blood, obtained on day 0 of AZD1222 vaccination. CDR3 sequence reads: CASSLFGTRTGELFF. The DNA for the CDR3 is TGTGCCAGCAGTTTATTTGGTACGAGGACCGGGGAGCTGTTTTTT.